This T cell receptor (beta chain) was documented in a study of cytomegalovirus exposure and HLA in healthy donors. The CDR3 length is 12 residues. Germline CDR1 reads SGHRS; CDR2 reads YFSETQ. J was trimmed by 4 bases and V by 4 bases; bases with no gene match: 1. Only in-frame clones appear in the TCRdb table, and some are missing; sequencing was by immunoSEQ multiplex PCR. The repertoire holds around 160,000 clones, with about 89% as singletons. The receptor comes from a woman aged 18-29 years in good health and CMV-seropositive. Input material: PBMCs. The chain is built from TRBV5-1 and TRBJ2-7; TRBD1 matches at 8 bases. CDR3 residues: CASSHRGYEQYF. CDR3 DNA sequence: TGCGCCAGCAGCCACAGGGGGTACGAGCAGTACTTC.